Listed here are 25 T cell receptor beta chains from one sample, sequenced in a study of T-cell memory formation after mild COVID-19. TCRdb reprocessed the 5' RACE reads with MiXCR, giving one entry per CDR3 protein. The table records some 110,000 distinct CDR3 sequences, over 10% of them present only once. Input material: PBMCs or a T cell subset sorted from them (not recorded which). Every receptor here comes from an adult woman who had mild COVID-19 (a few samples of this study predate the infection). Cell type and time point are not known.

This clonotype was recorded at least ten times. This chain connects TRBV7-8 to TRBJ2-5; 8 nucleotides line up with TRBD1. V shed 1 base and J 3 bases; nucleotides not matched to a gene: 7. Germline V gene data show CDR1 as SGHVS and CDR2 as FQNEAQ. The CDR3 runs 16 residues. The CDR3 region is CASSLGTGHAKETQYF. CDR3 coding DNA: TGTGCCAGCAGCTTAGGGACAGGGCACGCAAAAGAGACCCAGTACTTC.

The chain couples TRBV20-1 to TRBJ1-5, with 7 bases that match TRBD1. The CDR3 is 15 amino acids. Germline assignment: CDR1 DFQATT and CDR2 SNEGSKA (reference sequence). V lost 5 bases to trimming and J lost 5 bases; unmatched junction nucleotides: 12. CDR3 residues: CSAQHLTGFDQPQHF. The DNA of the CDR3 is TGCAGTGCTCAACATTTGACAGGGTTCGATCAGCCCCAGCATTTT.

In this sample, this clonotype turned up a few times. The chain couples TRBV4-2 to TRBJ2-7, with D perhaps TRBD1 (5 bases). CDR1 LGHNA and CDR2 YNFKEQ come from the germline V gene. This CDR3 contains 14 residues. Trimming stripped 4 bases from V and 3 bases from J, with 13 bases between. CDR3 in DNA: TGTGCCAGCAGCCCCGCCCTGACAGACTACGAGCAGTACTTC. Its translation is CASSPALTDYEQYF.

This clonotype was counted only a few times. This chain uses TRBV7-9 with TRBJ2-5; D possibly corresponds to TRBD2 (6 bases). Trimming took off 2 bases at V and 5 bases at J, with 24 bases between the two ends. The CDR3 has 18 residues. Germline CDR1 reads SEHNR; CDR2 reads FQNEAQ (reference sequence). The CDR3 DNA follows: TGTGCCAGCAGCTTAATCGAAAACGTTCCGGGGGTGGAGGAGACCCAGTACTTC. This codes for CASSLIENVPGVEETQYF.

This clonotype was counted between two and nine times. The chain couples TRBV20-1 to TRBJ2-7; D is ambiguous. CDR1 is DFQATT and CDR2 is SNEGSKA in the germline V gene (reference sequence). V lost 0 bases, J lost 5 bases, and 17 bases lay in between. The CDR3 sequence is 15 residues long. The CDR3 region has the DNA TGCAGTGCTAGAGATGAAAAGCAGTATCGGGACGAGCAGTACTTC. Translated, it gives CSARDEKQYRDEQYF.

This clonotype was observed many times. The rearrangement uses TRBV6-5 and TRBJ2-1; D possibly corresponds to TRBD2 (6 bases). The CDR3 has 13 amino acids. Trimming took 5 bases from V and 7 from J, leaving 12 bases between them. Per the germline V gene, CDR1 is MNHEY and CDR2 is SVGAGI. CDR3 in DNA: TGTGCCAGCAGTCCCGGGACTTCTAATGAGCAGTTCTTC. Translated: CASSPGTSNEQFF.

The chain employs TRBV7-6 and TRBJ2-2; D gene unclear. The germline CDR1 and CDR2 sequences are SGHVS and FNYEAQ. Deletions cut 5 bases from V and 0 bases from J, with 10 bases between. The CDR3 has 15 amino acids. The CDR3 spells CASSQDPTNTGELFF. In nucleotides, the CDR3 is TGTGCCAGCAGCCAAGACCCCACGAACACCGGGGAGCTGTTTTTT.

The genes are TRBV6-6 and TRBJ2-7; D is undetermined. Germline V gene data show CDR1 as MNHNY and CDR2 as SVGAGI (reference sequence). Between the trimmed V and J ends, which lost 5 bases and 5 bases, there was a span of 10 bases. The CDR3 totals 12 residues. CDR3 nucleotide sequence: TGTGCCAGCAGTCTACCAGCCGACGAGCAGTACTTC. Translating it yields CASSLPADEQYF.

The genes are TRBV20-1 and TRBJ2-7; D remains unclear. This CDR3 spans 14 amino acids. Between the trimmed V and J ends, which lost 0 bases and 2 bases, there was a span of 11 bases. Germline assignment: CDR1 DFQATT and CDR2 SNEGSKA (reference sequence). The CDR3 nucleotides are TGCAGTGCTAGAGATCCCGTTCGAACCTACGAGCAGTACTTC. Its protein product is CSARDPVRTYEQYF.

This chain joins TRBV3-1 and TRBJ2-7; D possibly uses TRBD1 or TRBD2 (5 bases each). Germline V lookup: CDR1 LGHDT, CDR2 YNNKEL (reference sequence). CDR3 length: 14 amino acids. The V and J ends lost 4 bases and 2 bases respectively, with 12 bases between them. Here the CDR3 DNA reads TGTGCCAGCAGCCCCTTCGAGGGGCCCTACGAGCAGTACTTC. This gives the protein CASSPFEGPYEQYF.

This clonotype has only a few counts. An end of the junction differs from the germline gene, which may be a read error. The rearrangement links TRBV7-7 to TRBJ2-1; a weak D match, TRBD1 (9 bases). The length of the CDR3 is 15 residues. Germline CDR1 and CDR2: SSHAT and FNYEAQ (reference sequence). CDR3 coding DNA: TGTGCTAGCAGCTTAGCGGGACAGGGTCTAAATGAGCAGTTCTTC. Residues: CASSLAGQGLNEQFF.

This clonotype was picked up a small number of times. This chain connects TRBV29-1 to TRBJ2-7, with a possible D match to TRBD2 (5 bases). The CDR3 loop spans 13 amino acids. Trimming stripped 0 bases from V and 4 bases from J, with 10 bases between. In germline, CDR1 is SQVTM, CDR2 ANQGSEA. CDR3: CSVEDRPGYEQYF. The CDR3 nucleotides read TGCAGCGTTGAAGATCGCCCGGGGTACGAGCAGTACTTC.

V gene TRBV2 combines with J gene TRBJ1-4; a weak D match, TRBD1 (5 bases). This CDR3 has 19 residues. V lost 0 bases, J lost 5 bases, and 22 bases lay in between. CDR1 and CDR2 (germline): SNHLY, FYNNEI. Here the CDR3 DNA reads TGTGCCAGCAGTGAAGCGCAAAGGGACCCCCGTCCGGAAAATGAAAAACTGTTTTTT. Translated, it gives CASSEAQRDPRPENEKLFF.

On this clonotype itself: The junction departs from the called germline gene at one end, perhaps through a read error. This sequence joins TRBV7-6 and TRBJ2-1; the D is unclear. CDR3 length: 15 residues. Germline CDR1 is SGHVS and CDR2 is FNYEAQ. The CDR3 nucleotides are TGTGCCAGCAGCCAAGGACCGACATTTTGGGATGAGAAGTTCTTC. It codes for CASSQGPTFWDEKFF.

This clonotype was found a few times. The chain carries TRBV9 and TRBJ2-6, with D possibly being TRBD1 (6 bases). Germline lookup yields CDR1 SGDLS and CDR2 YYNGEE. V was shortened by 2 bases and J by 0 bases, with 12 bases between the two germline ends. This CDR3 region has 17 residues. CDR3 sequence (DNA): TGTGCCAGCAGCGTCGGGGAACAGGGCTCTGGGGCCAACGTCCTGACTTTC. Translating gives CASSVGEQGSGANVLTF.

This clonotype has ten or more counts. This chain uses TRBV20-1 with TRBJ1-1; D may be TRBD1 (5 bases). V lost 3 bases and J lost 0, with 14 bases in between. The CDR3 is made up of 15 amino acids. Germline CDR1 reads DFQATT; CDR2 reads SNEGSKA (reference sequence). The CDR3 bases are TGCAGTGCTAGGTGGGGGGAGAGTGTGAACACTGAAGCTTTCTTT. Its protein is CSARWGESVNTEAFF.

In this sample, this clonotype turned up a few times. The chain links TRBV24-1 to TRBJ1-4; D not resolved. In germline, CDR1 is KGHDR, CDR2 SFDVKD. The CDR3 sequence is 12 residues long. Trimming shortened V by 2 bases and J by 11 bases, and 8 bases separated the two germline ends. The CDR3 DNA reads as TGTGCCACCAGTGATTCCGGGTATAAACTGTTTTTT. Its protein product is CATSDSGYKLFF.

The chain combines TRBV7-9 with TRBJ1-4; 12 bases agree with TRBD1. Per the germline V gene, CDR1 is SEHNR and CDR2 is FQNEAQ (reference sequence). CDR3 length: 17 residues. V dropped 0 bases and J dropped 8; count of bases not matched to a gene: 7. This chain's CDR3 is CASSLASGTGGGEKLFF. As DNA, the CDR3 is TGTGCCAGCAGCTTAGCTTCCGGGACAGGGGGCGGCGAAAAACTGTTTTTT.

This clonotype was seen a few times. The gene calls are TRBV4-1 and TRBJ2-3; 10 nucleotides agree with TRBD2. Germline CDR1 MGHRA, CDR2 YSYEKL. The CDR3 contains 17 residues. The V gene end was trimmed by 0 bases and the J gene end by 3 bases; junction bases not matched to a gene: 6. The CDR3 region has the DNA TGCGCCAGCAGCCAAGAAGGTAGCGGGGGGACGACAGATACGCAGTATTTT. This sequence encodes CASSQEGSGGTTDTQYF.

This clonotype was picked up a small number of times. The chain couples TRBV7-6 to TRBJ2-7; 7 bases are a match to TRBD2. CDR1 and CDR2 from the germline V gene are SGHVS and FNYEAQ. V gave up 1 base and J gave up 2 bases; unmatched junction bases: 20. The length of the CDR3 is 20 residues. This CDR3 reads CASSLGTSERGVQGPYEQYF. The CDR3 DNA follows: TGTGCCAGCAGCTTAGGCACTAGCGAGAGAGGAGTTCAGGGCCCCTACGAGCAGTACTTC.

The chain uses TRBV4-1 and TRBJ2-7; D might be TRBD1 (6 bases). The V gene lost 1 base and the J gene lost 4 bases, with 11 bases spanning the gap. The germline gives CDR1 MGHRA, CDR2 YSYEKL. This CDR3 is 14 amino acids long. CDR3 nucleotides: TGCGCCAGCAGCCAAGTAGTGGGGGCATACGAGCAGTACTTC. Protein: CASSQVVGAYEQYF.

This clonotype was counted at least ten times. The gene calls are TRBV4-2 and TRBJ2-7; D may be TRBD1 or TRBD2 (5 bases each). This CDR3 contains 17 residues. V gave up 0 bases and J gave up 4 bases, with 19 bases separating them. Looked up from germline, CDR1 is LGHNA and CDR2 is YNFKEQ. For the CDR3, the DNA is TGTGCCAGCAGCCAAGAGGGGAGAGGGGCCCCAAGGTACGAGCAGTACTTC. It yields the protein CASSQEGRGAPRYEQYF.

This chain links TRBV24-1 with TRBJ2-3; D may be TRBD1 (5 bases). CDR1 is KGHDR and CDR2 is SFDVKD in the germline V gene. The CDR3 has 15 residues. Trimming stripped 0 bases from V and 3 bases from J, with 9 bases between. The CDR3 DNA follows: TGTGCCACCAGTGATTTGGAAGGGGAAACAGATACGCAGTATTTT. Its protein product is CATSDLEGETDTQYF.

The V call is TRBV7-9, the J call TRBJ1-2; tentatively, D is TRBD1 (5 bases). The ends were cut back, 1 base at V and 4 bases at J, with 13 bases in the middle. Germline values: CDR1 SEHNR, CDR2 FQNEAQ (reference sequence). The CDR3 is made up of 15 amino acids. The CDR3 loop is CASSLVPQGIYGYTF. As DNA, the CDR3 is TGTGCCAGCAGCTTAGTACCCCAGGGTATCTATGGCTACACCTTC.

The chain is built from TRBV9 and TRBJ2-1; D uncertain. This CDR3 is built from 13 residues. Germline V CDR1 and CDR2: SGDLS, YYNGEE. V dropped 4 bases and J dropped 7 bases, with 12 bases sitting between them. CDR3 loop: CASSSPWRNEQFF. CDR3 DNA: TGTGCCAGCAGCTCCCCATGGAGAAATGAGCAGTTCTTC. Full variable domain (remainder filled in from reference TRBV9 and TRBJ2-1): DSGVTQTPKHLITATGQRVTLRCSPRSGDLSVYWYQQSLDQGLQFLIQYYNGEERAKGNILERFSAQQFPDLHSELNLSSLELGDSALYFCASSSPWRNEQFFGPGTRLTVL.